A selection of T cell receptor beta chains follows, all from one sample in a study of CD8 T cells in ankylosing spondylitis. TCRdb passed the 5' RACE reads through MiXCR, listing each CDR3 protein once. The data hold 250,000 to 300,000 distinct CDR3 sequences, with 20% observed a single time. Sequencing was carried out using blood, either unsorted or a sorted T cell fraction (not recorded which). The receptors derive from a male donor with ankylosing spondylitis or in good health (not recorded which). Each CDR3 is given with its conserved first and last residue. The D gene is left open where the match is weak. Not all rows give a size; the values are once, few, many and, for expanded clones, a class.

d_call	v_call	j_call	clone_size	cdr3_nt	cdr3_aa
NA	TRBV10-3	TRBJ1-5	few	TGTGCCATCAGCCGGGACGGCCAGAGGCCCCAGCATTTT	CAISRDGQRPQHF
NA	TRBV7-9	TRBJ1-2	NA	TGTGCCAGCAGCTTAGGGGGCATCGGGACAAAATATGGCTACACCTTC	CASSLGGIGTKYGYTF
TRBD1	TRBV28	TRBJ1-5	few	TGTGCCAGCTACGCCGGGGGGCACCCTTCAGGGGGCGGTCAGCCCCAGCATTTT	CASYAGGHPSGGGQPQHF
TRBD2	TRBV12-3/TRBV12-4	TRBJ2-3	NA	TGTGCCAGCAGTCTTATCCCTGGACTAGCCCGAACAGATACGCAGTATTTT	CASSLIPGLARTDTQYF
NA	TRBV12-3/TRBV12-4	TRBJ1-1	few	TGTGCCAGCAGTTCGATTCAGGGCGGAGGGACTGAAGCTTTCTTT	CASSSIQGGGTEAFF
NA	TRBV12-3/TRBV12-4	TRBJ2-2	many	TGTGCCAGCAGTTTATACAGGGATTCCGGGGAGCTGTTTTTT	CASSLYRDSGELFF
NA	TRBV12-3/TRBV12-4	TRBJ2-3	NA	TGTGCCAGCAGTTTAAGGCGGGACCCGGGGAATACGCAGTATTTT	CASSLRRDPGNTQYF
NA	TRBV20-1	TRBJ2-1	NA	TGCAGTGCTAGTAGTCCCAATGAGCAGTTCTTC	CSASSPNEQFF
NA	TRBV3-1	TRBJ1-1	NA	TGTGCCAGCAGCCAAGCCCTACCTGGGGGGAACACTGAAGCTTTCTTT	CASSQALPGGNTEAFF
NA	TRBV5-5	TRBJ2-3	many	TGTGCCAGCAGCTGGGGGCAGAGCACAGATACGCAGTATTTT	CASSWGQSTDTQYF
NA	TRBV5-4	TRBJ2-3	NA	TGTGCCAGCAGCCGAACAATGGCTAGCACAGATACGCAGTATTTT	CASSRTMASTDTQYF
TRBD1	TRBV28	TRBJ1-2	NA	TGTGCCAGCAGTCCGGGGACAGCCCATGGCTACACCTTC	CASSPGTAHGYTF
TRBD2	TRBV29-1	TRBJ2-1	many	TGCAGCGTTGTGGTTAGCGGGAGCGGCCGCAATGAGCAGTTCTTC	CSVVVSGSGRNEQFF
TRBD2	TRBV12-3/TRBV12-4	TRBJ2-1	few	TGTGCCAGCAGTTTTAGTTCTAGCGGGAGAATGAATGAGCAGTTCTTC	CASSFSSSGRMNEQFF
NA	TRBV5-6	TRBJ1-1	few	TGTGCCAGCAGCATAAGACAGGCTGATTTTAAAGCTTTCTTT	CASSIRQADFKAFF
NA	TRBV12-3/TRBV12-4	TRBJ2-5	once	TGTGCCAGCAGTTTAGATTTGTTTTTCTTGGGGGGACGAGAGACCCAGTACTTC	CASSLDLFFLGGRETQYF
NA	TRBV10-3	TRBJ2-5	few	TGTGCCATCAGTGACCCGAACGAGACCCAGTACTTC	CAISDPNETQYF
NA	TRBV29-1	TRBJ2-1	few	TGCAGCGTTGAAGACTCATTGGGGTATGAGCAGTTCTTC	CSVEDSLGYEQFF
NA	TRBV5-1	TRBJ1-5	NA	TGCGCCAGCAGCTTGGTTGGGGGTCAGCCCCAGCATTTT	CASSLVGGQPQHF
NA	TRBV5-6	TRBJ2-2	many	TGTGCCAGCAGCCTCAGCTTAACCGGGGAGCTGTTTTTT	CASSLSLTGELFF
TRBD1	TRBV29-1	TRBJ1-5	NA	TGCAGCGCAGGGACAGGGAACAATCAGCCCCAGCATTTT	CSAGTGNNQPQHF
TRBD1	TRBV5-6	TRBJ1-4	few	TGTGCCAGCAGTCTGGGCCAGACAGGGACTAATGAAAAACTGTTTTTT	CASSLGQTGTNEKLFF
NA	TRBV5-6	TRBJ2-3	NA	TGTGCCAGCAGCCCCTGGGGCACAGATACGCAGTATTTT	CASSPWGTDTQYF
NA	TRBV5-5	TRBJ2-3	NA	TGTGCCAGCAGCTTCGCAGACTCAGATACGCAGTATTTT	CASSFADSDTQYF
TRBD1	TRBV25-1	TRBJ2-1	NA	TGTGCCAGCAGTGTCAGGGGGCAGGGCTCCTACAATGAGCAGTTCTTC	CASSVRGQGSYNEQFF
NA	TRBV3-1	TRBJ2-1	NA	TGTGCCAGCAGCTGGACCGGGGCCAACAATGAGCAGTTCTTC	CASSWTGANNEQFF
TRBD1	TRBV12-3/TRBV12-4	TRBJ1-1	many	TGTGCCAGCAATTTCGGACAGGCGTCCGCTGAAGCTTTCTTT	CASNFGQASAEAFF
TRBD1	TRBV5-1	TRBJ1-3	many	TGCGCCAGCAGCATCGACAGGGTGAGCGCTGGAAACACCATATATTTT	CASSIDRVSAGNTIYF
TRBD2	TRBV5-1	TRBJ2-1	few	TGCGCCAGCAGCCCGTGGACTAGCGGCATCTACAATGAGCAGTTCTTC	CASSPWTSGIYNEQFF
NA	TRBV20-1	TRBJ2-3	few	TGCAGTGCTTTCCCCCTGACTAGCACAGATACGCAGTATTTT	CSAFPLTSTDTQYF
NA	TRBV5-1	TRBJ2-5	NA	TGCGCCAGCAGCTTGTCAGGGGATGAGACCCAGTACTTC	CASSLSGDETQYF
NA	TRBV18	TRBJ1-1	NA	TGTGCCAGCTCTAAATCTACTCTAATGGGCCCGAACACTGAAGCTTTCTTT	CASSKSTLMGPNTEAFF
NA	TRBV5-1	TRBJ1-5	NA	TGCGCCAGCAGCCCGGCCGGGGGTTCGCTTCAGCCCCAGCATTTT	CASSPAGGSLQPQHF
TRBD2	TRBV11-3	TRBJ2-3	NA	TGTGCCAGCAGCCTCACTAGCGTTTCAGATACGCAGTATTTT	CASSLTSVSDTQYF
TRBD2	TRBV24-1	TRBJ2-1	many	TGTGCCACCAGTGACCAAACTAGCGGGAGTTACAATGAGCAGTTCTTC	CATSDQTSGSYNEQFF
NA	TRBV19	TRBJ1-1	NA	TGTGCCAGAAGGGGGGCAGGGATGAACACTGAAGCTTTCTTT	CARRGAGMNTEAFF
TRBD2	TRBV27	TRBJ2-1	NA	TGTGCCAGCGCAACTAGCGGGAGTAGCGATGAGCAGTTCTTC	CASATSGSSDEQFF
NA	TRBV12-3/TRBV12-4	TRBJ1-3	many	TGTGCCAGCAGGACCCCTGGAAACACCATATATTTT	CASRTPGNTIYF
TRBD2	TRBV12-3/TRBV12-4	TRBJ2-5	few	TGTGCCAGCAGTTTATTACTAGCGGGGGGGCAGGAGACCCAGTACTTC	CASSLLLAGGQETQYF
TRBD1	TRBV14	TRBJ2-4	NA	TGTGCCAGCAGCCAAGATGGGACAGGGGTAAACATTCAGTACTTC	CASSQDGTGVNIQYF
NA	TRBV28	TRBJ2-1	NA	TGTGCCAGCAGTACCCCACGGAGGGTGAATGAGCAGTTCTTC	CASSTPRRVNEQFF
NA	TRBV15	TRBJ2-1	NA	TGTGCCACCAGGCGGACGGGTTACAGTGAGCAGTTCTTC	CATRRTGYSEQFF
NA	TRBV12-3/TRBV12-4	TRBJ2-1	few	TGTGCCAGCAGTTTGCCAGCCTTAGGGAACAATGAGCAGTTCTTC	CASSLPALGNNEQFF
NA	TRBV20-1	TRBJ1-6	NA	TGCAGTGCTAGTTCGGGGGGCAATTCACCCCTCCACTTT	CSASSGGNSPLHF
TRBD1	TRBV20-1	TRBJ2-2	NA	TGCAGTGCTAGGGGCCCGGGACAGGGAAACACCGGGGAGCTGTTTTTT	CSARGPGQGNTGELFF
TRBD1	TRBV4-1	TRBJ1-1	NA	TGCGCCAGCAGCCCCCCGGACAGGCCTCTATGGGCTTTCTTT	CASSPPDRPLWAFF
TRBD1	TRBV6-1	TRBJ1-2	many	TGTGCCAGCAGTGGACAGGGGTATAATGGCTACACCTTC	CASSGQGYNGYTF
TRBD2	TRBV10-1	TRBJ2-1	NA	TGCGCCAGCAGAGAAGCTAGCGGGAGGACCTACAATGAGCAGTTCTTC	CASREASGRTYNEQFF
NA	TRBV27	TRBJ2-5	few	TGTGCCAGCAGGGGGGATCAAGAGACCCAGTACTTC	CASRGDQETQYF
NA	TRBV6-5	TRBJ1-1	many	TGTGCCAGCAGTTACTTTCAGGGAACTGAAGCTTTCTTT	CASSYFQGTEAFF
NA	TRBV11-2	TRBJ1-2	few	TGTGCCAGCAGCTTAGGAGGACCCAGCTATGGCTACACCTTC	CASSLGGPSYGYTF
NA	TRBV12-3/TRBV12-4	TRBJ2-5	many	TGTGCCAGCAGTAAAGAGACCCAGTACTTC	CASSKETQYF
NA	TRBV12-3/TRBV12-4	TRBJ2-5	NA	TGTGCCAGCAGCCTTAGGCTGGTCCGGTACCAAGAGACCCAGTACTTC	CASSLRLVRYQETQYF
NA	TRBV5-1	TRBJ2-2	few	TGCGCCAGCAGCGGATGGCCGTGGACCACCGGGGAGCTGTTTTTT	CASSGWPWTTGELFF
NA	TRBV20-1	TRBJ2-1	NA	TGCAGTGCTAGTCCCCTAGACAATGAGCAGTTCTTC	CSASPLDNEQFF